This record covers a single T cell receptor beta chain. Compared with germline, one end of the junction differs, possibly owing to a read error. This specimen belongs to a study of tumor-infiltrating lymphocytes in primary liver carcinoma. The wider study: Both sexes were represented among patients, who were 30 to 69 years old. Stage T1-T3 N0M0 tumors measured roughly 4.2 to 10 cm at most.

Co-extraction of both nucleic acids (RNA and DNA) used about 19-33 mg of unsorted bulk tissue. A primer matching the constant region was used to make TCR beta cDNA from approximately 500 ng of total RNA. ARM-PCR, slightly modified, supplied the TCR beta libraries through three nested multiplex PCR rounds. Researchers ran the first two PCR rounds for roughly 11 cycles each with TRBV1-TRBV30 forward primers and a C-beta reverse primer. TCRdb redid the calling of the multiplex PCR reads with MiXCR, one entry per CDR3 protein. The profile shows 99,000 or so distinct CDR3 sequences, roughly 85% of them singletons. The germline V gene has CDR1 SGHAT and CDR2 FQDESV (reference sequence). This CDR3 comprises 19 residues.

The source material was liver tumor tissue from sampling region 3. Noted subset: tumor region T3, left-lateral pole. This chain joins TRBV11-1 and TRBJ2-3, with D perhaps matching TRBD2 (6 bases). The TCR originated in a man aged 40-50 years with primary liver carcinoma and hepatitis B virus infection. The CDR3 coding sequence is TGTGCCAGTAGCTATGGGGGAGGCTCTGTTGGAGCCCGCACAGATACGCAGTATTTT. Its protein is CASSYGGGSVGARTDTQYF.